This T cell receptor (beta chain) was obtained from a study of T cells after yellow fever vaccination. TCRdb re-called the 5' RACE reads with MiXCR, one entry per CDR3 protein. The repertoire holds about 130,000 distinct CDR3 sequences, with roughly 9% as singletons. Notes on the study in general: A small proportion of clonotypes was detected in both the CD4 and CD8 compartments. Researchers cautioned that FACS-sorted repertoires could harbor abundant clonotypes contaminating from the bulk population. Once the booster was given, most primary-vaccination clones reappeared, at 95% to 97% for CD4 and over 75% for CD8.

The ends lost 5 bases at V and 8 bases at J; junction bases unmatched: 9. CDR1 is MNHEY, CDR2 SVGEGT, per germline. The CDR3 has 15 residues. Notes on this clonotype: The antigen remains unidentified.

This rearrangement joins TRBV6-2 or TRBV6-3 to TRBJ2-1; 10 nucleotides match TRBD1. Material: CD8+ T cells sorted from PBMCs, obtained on the day of the yellow fever booster vaccination. The source of this sequence is a man between 18 and 29 years old who received the YFV17D yellow fever vaccine. This CDR3 reads CASSPGQGSEDEQFF. DNA of the CDR3: TGTGCCAGCAGTCCGGGACAGGGGTCGGAGGATGAGCAGTTCTTC.